The T cell receptor (beta chain) under discussion was sequenced for a study of radiotherapy plus CTLA-4 blockade in lung cancer. Background on the study: Overall, 15% to 20% of patients showed an objective response, while 31% attained disease control.

Turning to this clone: Its target is not known.

Clones were sequenced by immunoSEQ multiplex PCR, and TCRdb holds only the in-frame ones, with some missing. The sample has 80,000 to 100,000 clones; almost 90% are singletons. Germline V gives CDR1 SGHRS, CDR2 YFSETQ. This CDR3 comprises 14 residues. Deletions cut 7 bases from V and 4 bases from J, with 14 bases between. With ipilimumab providing CTLA-4 blockade, focal radiation was administered to patients who had chemo-refractory metastatic non-small-cell lung cancer. Whole-study findings and limits: Early clonal dynamics of blood T cells, together with interferon-beta, were reported as the best response predictor. Following radiotherapy plus ipilimumab, tumor-derived TCR clones expanded in the blood.

This chain joins TRBV5-1 and TRBJ1-4; D is unresolved. Specimen: peripheral blood, collected from a patient treated with radiotherapy plus ipilimumab. The TCR comes from a human donor with non-small cell lung cancer that progressed on radiotherapy plus ipilimumab. CDR3 nucleotides: TGCGCCAGCGGTCCGGGGTCTGTTAATGAAAAACTGTTTTTT. Translating gives CASGPGSVNEKLFF. Together with reference TRBV5-1 and TRBJ1-4, the CDR3 gives the full variable domain: KAGVTQTPRYLIKTRGQQVTLSCSPISGHRSVSWYQQTPGQGLQFLFEYFSETQRNKGNFPGRFSGRQFSNSRSEMNVSTLELGDSALYLCASGPGSVNEKLFFGSGTQLSVL.